The entry below gives a single TCR beta chain sequence along with its context. The antigen is not known. The source of the sample is a study of cytomegalovirus exposure and HLA in healthy donors. Whole-study findings and limits: Researchers counted roughly 150 TCR beta chains as cytomegalovirus-associated. Among TCR beta chains of equal frequency, HLA-associated ones were more clonally expanded in a later analysis.

Amplification used 60 Vbeta primers and 13 Jbeta primers. The data were produced by immunoSEQ multiplex PCR, yet TCRdb's version contains in-frame clones alone and is incomplete. The data show around 160,000 clones, with about 77% seen just once and 2.6% held by the top ten. The germline CDR1 and CDR2 sequences are LNHDA and SQIVND (reference sequence). The V gene lost 8 bases and the J gene lost 1 base, with 11 bases spanning the gap. The length of the CDR3 is 13 residues. The sample consisted of PBMCs. This sequence joins TRBV19 and TRBJ1-1; D call uncertain. The clonotype was recovered from a woman aged 35 to 49 in good health and CMV-seropositive. The CDR3: CASGDSPNTEAFF. Written as DNA, the CDR3 is TGTGCCAGTGGCGACTCCCCGAACACTGAAGCTTTCTTT.